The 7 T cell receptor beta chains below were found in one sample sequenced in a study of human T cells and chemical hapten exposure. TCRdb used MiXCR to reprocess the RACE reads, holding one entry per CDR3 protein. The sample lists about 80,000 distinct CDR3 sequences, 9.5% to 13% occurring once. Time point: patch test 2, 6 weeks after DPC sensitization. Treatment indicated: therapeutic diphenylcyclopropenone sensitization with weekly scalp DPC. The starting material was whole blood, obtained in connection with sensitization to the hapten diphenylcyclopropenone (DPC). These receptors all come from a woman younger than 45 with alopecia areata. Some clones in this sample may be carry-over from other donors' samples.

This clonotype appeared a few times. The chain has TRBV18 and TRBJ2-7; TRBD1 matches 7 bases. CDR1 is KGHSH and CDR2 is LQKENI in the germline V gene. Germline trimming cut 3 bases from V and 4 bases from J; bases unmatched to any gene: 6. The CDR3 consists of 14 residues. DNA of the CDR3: TGTGCCAGCTCACCGGGACAGCAGGAGTACGAGCAGTACTTC. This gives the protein CASSPGQQEYEQYF. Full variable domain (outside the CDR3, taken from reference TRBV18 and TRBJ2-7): NAGVMQNPRHLVRRRGQEARLRCSPMKGHSHVYWYRQLPEEGLKFMVYLQKENIIDESGMPKERFSAEFPKEGPSILRIQQVVRGDSAAYFCASSPGQQEYEQYFGPGTRLTVT.

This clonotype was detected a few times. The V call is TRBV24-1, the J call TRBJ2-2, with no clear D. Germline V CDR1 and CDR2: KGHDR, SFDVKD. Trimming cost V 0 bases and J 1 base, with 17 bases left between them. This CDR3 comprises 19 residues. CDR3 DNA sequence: TGTGCCACCAGTGATTTGCCAGGATCGGCCGCGCTGAACACCGGGGAGCTGTTTTTT. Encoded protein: CATSDLPGSAALNTGELFF.

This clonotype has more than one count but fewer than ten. The CDR3 protein is CASRGEETQYF. The CDR3 DNA reads TGCGCCAGCAGGGGAGAAGAGACCCAGTACTTC. The chain carries TRBV10-2 and TRBJ2-5; D perhaps matches TRBD2 (5 bases). This CDR3 is built from 11 residues. CDR1 is WSHSY and CDR2 is SAAADI in the germline V gene. The V and J ends lost 6 bases and 3 bases respectively, with 5 bases between them.

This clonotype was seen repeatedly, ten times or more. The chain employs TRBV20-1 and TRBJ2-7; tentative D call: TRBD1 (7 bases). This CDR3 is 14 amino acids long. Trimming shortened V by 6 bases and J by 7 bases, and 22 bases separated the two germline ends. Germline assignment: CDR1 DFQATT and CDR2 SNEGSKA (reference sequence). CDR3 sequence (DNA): TGCAGTGCAACTAGCCAAGTAGGGGGCAGGGAGCAGTACTTC. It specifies CSATSQVGGREQYF.

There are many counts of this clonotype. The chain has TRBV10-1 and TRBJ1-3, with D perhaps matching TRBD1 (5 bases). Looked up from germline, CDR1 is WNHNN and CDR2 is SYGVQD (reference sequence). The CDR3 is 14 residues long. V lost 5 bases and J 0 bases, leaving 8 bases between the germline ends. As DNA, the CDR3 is TGCGCCAGCAGTCCAGGGAGCTCTGGAAACACCATATATTTT. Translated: CASSPGSSGNTIYF.

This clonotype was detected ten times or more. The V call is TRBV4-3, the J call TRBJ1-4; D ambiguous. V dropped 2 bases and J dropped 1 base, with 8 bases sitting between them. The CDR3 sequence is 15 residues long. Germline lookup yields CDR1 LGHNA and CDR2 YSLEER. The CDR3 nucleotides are TGCGCCAGCAGCCAAACTCCGGGAACTAATGAAAAACTGTTTTTT. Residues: CASSQTPGTNEKLFF.

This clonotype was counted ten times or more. CDR3 amino acids: CASSLKGGSLGNEQFF. The CDR3 coding sequence is TGTGCCAGCAGCTTGAAAGGCGGGAGTTTGGGTAATGAGCAGTTCTTC. This chain uses TRBV7-2 with TRBJ2-1; 7 nucleotides align to TRBD2. CDR1 is SGHTA, CDR2 FQGNSA, per germline. CDR3 size: 16 residues. With 3 bases clipped from V and 7 bases from J, the junction kept 12 bases outside the gene matches.